This TCR beta chain was identified during a study of T cell responses to AZD1222 COVID-19 vaccine (dated by TCRdb to about 2021). Looking at the study overall: A total of 233 trial participants underwent TCR sequencing, of whom about 200 had received two doses of AZD1222 and about 25 had received two doses of the MenACWY control vaccine. Enrollment into the trials was organized by age into subgroups of 18-55, 56-69 and 70-plus years, and those subgroups contained approximately 150, 30 and 60 TCR-sequenced participants, respectively.

The study at large found these results: Conclusions about previously exposed vaccinees are limited, since just five or six AZD1222 recipients were seropositive for SARS-CoV-2 at baseline. The whole spike protein was spanned by vaccine-associated CD4 TCRs, and dominant responses were seen in regions 160-218 and 743-854. In the small 56-69-year group, the increase in depth fell short of significance, most likely because of low power. Reportedly, almost half of the unique spike-specific TCRs recognized epitopes lying outside the regions that are mutated in the B.1.351 and B.1.1.7 variants. Participants were mostly white British and included more females than males, and it was suggested by the authors that clonal diversity may have been underestimated. After two AZD1222 doses, both the breadth and the depth of spike-specific TCRs were significantly higher than at day 0 and than in MenACWY recipients. Because no samples from the day 14 peak response were available, repertoires could be characterized only after the peak T cell response.

In the case of this clone: Its antigen is still unknown. One base away there is no much larger clone; base qualities are not given.

The CDR3 regions of human TCRbeta chains were analyzed by immunosequencing. In the authors' own workflow: Repertoire TCRs were checked for matches against a reference library of SARS-CoV-2-specific TCRs that had been generated using the MIRA antigen-specificity platform. Breadth meant the fraction of unique TCRs that were SARS-CoV-2-associated, whereas depth meant the fraction of total T cells that were SARS-CoV-2-associated. Using the MIRA data, every spike-specific TCR was mapped to the spike region that the TCR reacted to and assigned to either a CD4 or a CD8 class. Log10-transformed breadth and depth values were compared by one-way ANOVA with Sidak's multiple comparisons tests. TCRdb mirrors the immuneACCESS table, restricted to in-frame sequences. Some clones are absent from its copies; in checked studies, under half trace to an unresolved V gene, and the reason for the others is unknown. The D gene and trimming were derived from the DNA, and the V and J assignments and clone size from that table. Across this sample there are about 200,000 clones, with about 93% seen only once. Around 1% of the sample comes from the top ten.

The CDR3, from cysteine to phenylalanine, totals 17 residues. CDR3 DNA is the only sequence kept; it has 51 bases, read in frame from the first base. Trimming costs V 5 bases and J 0 bases, and their ends lie 17 bases apart. From the germline V gene, CDR1 is SNHLY and CDR2 is FYNNEI. According to the study, the label for this sample's time point signals: about 28 days (+/-7) after the second vaccine dose. AZD1222 recipients given second doses at about 4 weeks or at about 12 weeks were pooled, since spike-specific TCR depth and breadth were not found to differ between the two schedules. Vaccinee samples came from UK trials COV001 and COV002, including a single-blind randomized controlled phase 2/3 trial of AZD1222 (ChAdOx1 nCoV-19) in healthy adults. For TCRbeta chain sequencing, PBMC samples were collected from trial participants at day 0 and at day 28 after the second dose.

The sample here was peripheral blood, taken 28 days after the second AZD1222 dose. The receptor comes from an adult who received the AZD1222 COVID-19 vaccine. The rearranged chain carries TRBV2 and TRBJ2-1, with the D call perhaps TRBD1 or TRBD2, each one matching 5 bases. The base sequence is TGTGCCAGCAGTCCTGGTTGGGGGACGAGCTCCTACAATGAGCAGTTCTTC. This translates into CASSPGWGTSSYNEQFF.